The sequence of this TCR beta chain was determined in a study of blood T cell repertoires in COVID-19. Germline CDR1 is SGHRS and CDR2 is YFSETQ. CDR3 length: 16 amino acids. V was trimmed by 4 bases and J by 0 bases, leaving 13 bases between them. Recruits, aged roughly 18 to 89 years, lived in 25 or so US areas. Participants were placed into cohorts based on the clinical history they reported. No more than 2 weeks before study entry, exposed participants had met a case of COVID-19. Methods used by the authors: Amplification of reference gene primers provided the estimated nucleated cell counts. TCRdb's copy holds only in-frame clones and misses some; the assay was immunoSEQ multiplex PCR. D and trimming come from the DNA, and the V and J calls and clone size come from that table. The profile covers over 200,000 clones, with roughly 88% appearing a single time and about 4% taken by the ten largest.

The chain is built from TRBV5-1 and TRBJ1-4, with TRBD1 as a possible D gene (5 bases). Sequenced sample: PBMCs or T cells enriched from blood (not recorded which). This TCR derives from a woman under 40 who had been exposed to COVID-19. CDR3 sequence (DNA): TGCGCCAGCAGCCCCGGAGGGGTTGCAACTAATGAAAAACTGTTTTTT. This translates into CASSPGGVATNEKLFF.